What follows are 21 T cell receptor beta chains derived from one specimen sequenced in a study of naive and memory T cell subsets. The beta constant-region primer was an equimolar mix of two oligonucleotides covering TRBC1 and TRBC2. TCRdb reprocessed the UMI-ligation and nested PCR reads with MiXCR, giving one entry per CDR3 protein. The data hold roughly 98,000 distinct CDR3 sequences, with roughly 7.3% observed a single time. The sequenced sample was central memory CD4+ T cells from blood. The receptors were sampled from a human donor in good health.

This clonotype occurred many times. The chain uses TRBV7-9 and TRBJ1-1; 11 nucleotides match TRBD1. This CDR3 comprises 17 residues. With V trimmed by 5 bases and J by 4 bases, 12 bases remained unmatched. The germline gives CDR1 SEHNR, CDR2 FQNEAQ (reference sequence). CDR3 in DNA: TGTGCCAGCAGCAACGGACAGGGGGCACGGCGGATCACTGAAGCTTTCTTT. It specifies CASSNGQGARRITEAFF.

This clonotype was recorded a few times. The chain joins TRBV29-1 to TRBJ2-5; TRBD2 might be the D (7 bases). Trimming shortened V by 6 bases and J by 5 bases, and 19 bases separated the two germline ends. There are 14 residues in the CDR3. The germline gives CDR1 SQVTM, CDR2 ANQGSEA. This chain's CDR3 is CSVTRGGSDETQYF. The CDR3, as DNA: TGCAGCGTCACCAGGGGCGGGAGCGATGAGACCCAGTACTTC.

This clonotype was recorded many times. V gene TRBV6-5 combines with J gene TRBJ2-5; a weak D match, TRBD1 (5 bases). V lost 0 bases and J 2 bases, leaving 7 bases between the germline ends. Looked up from germline, CDR1 is MNHEY and CDR2 is SVGAGI. The CDR3 is 14 amino acids. The DNA of the CDR3 is TGTGCCAGCAGTTACTCGGACACGCAAGAGACCCAGTACTTC. Translated, it gives CASSYSDTQETQYF.

This clonotype was seen at least ten times. The rearrangement joins TRBV7-2 to TRBJ2-2, with 9 bases identical to TRBD2. CDR3 size: 16 residues. Germline trimming cut 1 base from V and 5 bases from J; bases unmatched to any gene: 5. Germline V gene lookup returns CDR1 SGHTA and CDR2 FQGNSA. As DNA, the CDR3 is TGTGCCAGCAGCTTAGTCGCGGGAGGGCCGACCGGGGAGCTGTTTTTT. Translation gives CASSLVAGGPTGELFF.

This clonotype was counted many times. This chain connects TRBV20-1 to TRBJ1-5; D is possibly TRBD1 (5 bases). CDR3 length equals 14 residues. In germline, CDR1 is DFQATT, CDR2 SNEGSKA (reference sequence). V lost 3 bases and J lost 2, with 11 bases in between. DNA of the CDR3: TGCAGTGCTAGGGCGGGGGTCGGCAATCAGCCCCAGCATTTT. This encodes CSARAGVGNQPQHF.

This clonotype has more than one count but fewer than ten. The chain employs TRBV6-2 or TRBV6-3 and TRBJ2-1; TRBD2 matches 7 bases. This CDR3 region has 12 residues. Germline assignment: CDR1 MNHEY and CDR2 SVGEGT. V shed 11 bases and J 4 bases; nucleotides not matched to a gene: 5. Written as DNA, the CDR3 is TGTGCCGCCGGGGGGACTTACAATGAGCAGTTCTTC. It yields the protein CAAGGTYNEQFF.

This clonotype was observed at least ten times. The gene calls are TRBV7-2 and TRBJ1-1; 7 positions agree with TRBD1. With 5 bases clipped from V and 1 base from J, the junction kept 7 bases outside the gene matches. Looked up from germline, CDR1 is SGHTA and CDR2 is FQGNSA. The length of the CDR3 is 15 residues. The CDR3 is CASSTWTGKNTEAFF. Here the CDR3 DNA reads TGTGCCAGCAGCACATGGACAGGAAAGAACACTGAAGCTTTCTTT.

The chain carries TRBV2 and TRBJ2-3; D unclear. Looked up from germline, CDR1 is SNHLY and CDR2 is FYNNEI. The CDR3 contains 11 residues. The V and J ends lost 6 bases and 4 bases respectively, with 5 bases between them. Here the CDR3 reads CASRGADTQYF. Here the CDR3 DNA reads TGTGCCAGCAGGGGTGCAGATACGCAGTATTTT.

This clonotype was seen only a few times. This CDR3 is CATSDFRASGVRGDEQFF. As DNA, the CDR3 is TGTGCCACCAGTGATTTTCGGGCTAGCGGGGTAAGGGGCGATGAGCAGTTCTTC. The V and J genes are TRBV24-1 and TRBJ2-1; 9 nucleotides align to TRBD2. V lost 1 base, J lost 8 bases, and 14 bases stayed unmatched. The germline CDR1 and CDR2 sequences are KGHDR and SFDVKD. CDR3 length: 18 residues.

The sample holds a few counts of this clonotype. V usage is TRBV20-1 and J usage is TRBJ2-3; TRBD2 matches at 11 bases. CDR3 length: 15 amino acids. The germline V gene encodes CDR1 DFQATT and CDR2 SNEGSKA (reference sequence). Trimming removed 5 bases from V and 4 bases from J; junction bases left unmatched: 8. The CDR3 loop is CSAPKTSGTSDTQYF. CDR3 nucleotide sequence: TGCAGTGCTCCCAAGACTAGCGGGACCTCAGATACGCAGTATTTT.

V usage is TRBV30 and J usage is TRBJ1-1, with D unclear. This CDR3 comprises 14 residues. V shed 6 bases and J shed 0 bases, with 14 bases lying between them. Germline V gene sequence: CDR1 GTSNPN, CDR2 SVGIG (reference sequence). As DNA, the CDR3 is TGTGCCTGTACAAGGGTTTTTATGAACACTGAAGCTTTCTTT. Its protein product is CACTRVFMNTEAFF.

This clonotype was seen many times. V is TRBV20-1 and J is TRBJ1-1; the D gene is possibly TRBD1 (5 bases). The CDR3 extends over 13 amino acids. V dropped 5 bases and J dropped 2 bases, with 12 bases sitting between them. Germline V gene lookup returns CDR1 DFQATT and CDR2 SNEGSKA (reference sequence). The CDR3 loop is CSAEGRLNTEAFF. CDR3 coding DNA: TGCAGTGCTGAGGGACGACTCAACACTGAAGCTTTCTTT.

This clonotype showed up just a few times. The gene calls are TRBV4-2 and TRBJ1-5, with TRBD1 as a possible D gene (6 bases). CDR3 length: 15 residues. Between the trimmed V and J ends, which lost 0 bases and 3 bases, there was a span of 9 bases. Germline CDR1 reads LGHNA; CDR2 reads YNFKEQ. CDR3 bases: TGTGCCAGCAGCCAAGACGGACAGTTCAATCAGCCCCAGCATTTT. This sequence encodes CASSQDGQFNQPQHF.

This clonotype occurred many times. The V gene is TRBV19, the J gene TRBJ1-5; TRBD1 matches 8 bases. The CDR3 totals 15 residues. The V gene end was trimmed by 8 bases and the J gene end by 4 bases; junction bases not matched to a gene: 10. CDR1 is LNHDA and CDR2 is SQIVND in the germline V gene (reference sequence). The CDR3 loop reads CASERPGQANQPQHF. CDR3 nucleotide sequence: TGTGCCAGTGAACGACCGGGACAGGCGAATCAGCCCCAGCATTTT.

This clonotype showed up just a few times. The chain recombines TRBV20-1 with TRBJ2-3; TRBD2 matches at 7 bases. The V gene end was trimmed by 6 bases and the J gene end by 5 bases; junction bases not matched to a gene: 8. CDR1 and CDR2 from the germline V gene are DFQATT and SNEGSKA (reference sequence). The CDR3 consists of 13 residues. The CDR3 spells CSAHRLAGDTQYF. The CDR3 DNA sequence: TGCAGTGCCCATAGATTAGCGGGAGATACGCAGTATTTT.

In regard to this clonotype: The conserved phenylalanine or tryptophan is not found at the CDR3 terminus, so this likely reflects a read error. V gene TRBV3-1 combines with J gene TRBJ1-1; possible D gene TRBD1, 6 bases. CDR1 and CDR2 (germline): LGHDT, YNNKEL (reference sequence). V lost 6 bases, J lost 1 base, and 9 bases lay in between. The CDR3 is 13 residues long. Written as DNA, the CDR3 is TGTGCCAGCAGTCGACAGGAGAACACTGAAGCTTTCCTT. It is translated as CASSRQENTEAFL.

Many counts were recorded for this clonotype. The chain uses TRBV20-1 and TRBJ2-3; D gene unclear. V was pared by 3 bases and J by 3 bases, with 19 bases between. Per germline, CDR1 DFQATT and CDR2 SNEGSKA (reference sequence). The CDR3 consists of 16 residues. CDR3 loop: CSARGPSEKITDTQYF. The CDR3 coding sequence is TGCAGTGCTAGGGGCCCCTCGGAGAAGATAACAGATACGCAGTATTTT.

This clonotype was detected a few times. The V and J genes are TRBV29-1 and TRBJ2-1; D could derive from TRBD1 or TRBD2 (5 bases each). Germline V gives CDR1 SQVTM, CDR2 ANQGSEA. V lost 4 bases to trimming and J lost 9 bases, with 16 bases between them. The CDR3 is made up of 13 amino acids. The CDR3 sequence: CSVVSPKGTEQFF. The CDR3 DNA sequence: TGCAGCGTTGTATCCCCCAAAGGGACTGAGCAGTTCTTC.

This chain joins TRBV7-2 and TRBJ1-2; D is possibly TRBD1 (6 bases). V was cut by 5 bases and J by 11 bases, with 18 bases left in between. Germline loops: CDR1 SGHTA, CDR2 FQGNSA. CDR3 length equals 13 residues. The DNA of the CDR3 is TGTGCCAGCAGCCCCTACCAGACTCAGGGGTACACCTTC. Translating gives CASSPYQTQGYTF.

This clonotype was seen a few times. The chain uses TRBV7-8 and TRBJ1-2; the match to TRBD1 covers 9 bases. The CDR3 covers 15 residues. From germline, CDR1 is SGHVS and CDR2 FQNEAQ. V shed 5 bases and J 8 bases; nucleotides not matched to a gene: 12. In nucleotides, the CDR3 is TGTGCCAGCAGCGCACGGACAGGGGTCCCTAGCGGCTACACCTTC. Translation: CASSARTGVPSGYTF.

This clonotype was seen many times. The chain uses TRBV7-8 and TRBJ2-3; no clear D gene. In germline, CDR1 is SGHVS, CDR2 FQNEAQ. The germline V and J ends were trimmed by 1 base and 6 bases, with 5 bases remaining between them. The CDR3 contains 12 residues. Here the CDR3 reads CASSLVVDTQYF. In DNA form, the CDR3 reads TGTGCCAGCAGCTTAGTGGTCGATACGCAGTATTTT.